The next 16 T cell receptor beta chains were all read from a single sample in a study of blood T cell repertoires in COVID-19. Here immunoSEQ multiplex PCR was the method, and the copy in TCRdb shows in-frame clones only, minus some. This table has under 250,000 clones, 85% appearing once. Sample: PBMCs or T cells enriched from blood (not recorded which). The receptors were sampled from a woman in her forties or fifties with acute COVID-19.

J is TRBJ1-1 and V is TRBV30, with D possibly being TRBD1 (5 bases). The CDR3 covers 14 residues. Trimming removed 0 bases at V and 0 bases at J, with 8 bases between. Germline CDR1 GTSNPN, CDR2 SVGIG (reference sequence). CDR3 residues: CAWSVGGVNTEAFF. The CDR3 DNA is TGTGCCTGGAGTGTAGGAGGGGTGAACACTGAAGCTTTCTTT.

V and J are TRBV10-2 and TRBJ2-2; 7 bases are shared with TRBD1. CDR1 is WSHSY, CDR2 SAAADI, per germline. The CDR3 is made up of 17 amino acids. The V gene end was trimmed by 6 bases and the J gene end by 5 bases; junction bases not matched to a gene: 15. This chain's CDR3 is CASSPYPTGSKTGELFF. CDR3 DNA sequence: TGCGCCAGCAGCCCGTATCCGACAGGGAGTAAGACCGGGGAGCTGTTTTTT.

The V gene is TRBV3-1 (or the pseudogene TRBV3-2), the J gene TRBJ1-6, with a tentative D call TRBD1 (5 bases). Trimming took off 4 bases at V and 5 bases at J, with 9 bases between the two ends. Germline V CDR1 and CDR2: LGHDT, YNNKEL (reference sequence). The CDR3 length is 14 residues. CDR3 sequence (DNA): TGTGCCAGCAGCCCTGAAGGGGATAATTCACCCCTCCACTTT. This sequence encodes CASSPEGDNSPLHF.

The chain combines TRBV6-5 with TRBJ2-7, with 8 bases identical to TRBD1. The trim removed 7 bases at V and 5 bases at J, leaving 13 bases unmatched. The CDR3 runs to 15 residues. Looked up from germline, CDR1 is MNHEY and CDR2 is SVGAGI. Written as DNA, the CDR3 is TGTGCCAGCAACGGCGATAGACAGGGGTTCAACGAGCAGTACTTC. It is translated as CASNGDRQGFNEQYF.

The V and J genes are TRBV2 and TRBJ1-5; TRBD1 might be the D (5 bases). This CDR3 is 15 amino acids long. Germline loops: CDR1 SNHLY, CDR2 FYNNEI. Between the trimmed V and J ends, which lost 6 bases and 0 bases, there was a span of 12 bases. CDR3 bases: TGTGCCAGCAGCCCGCAGGGATCTAGCAATCAGCCCCAGCATTTT. It translates to CASSPQGSSNQPQHF.

This chain connects TRBV28 to TRBJ1-3, with 7 bases fitting TRBD1. Germline V gene data show CDR1 as MDHEN and CDR2 as SYDVKM. Trimming removed 5 bases from V and 0 bases from J; junction bases left unmatched: 7. This CDR3 has 16 residues. The CDR3 is CASSPGTEFSGNTIYF. The CDR3 DNA reads TGTGCCAGCAGTCCTGGGACAGAGTTCTCTGGAAACACCATATATTTT. Full variable domain (missing parts from reference TRBV28 and TRBJ1-3): DVKVTQSSRYLVKRTGEKVFLECVQDMDHENMFWYRQDPGLGLRLIYFSYDVKMKEKGDIPEGYSVSREKKERFSLILESASTNQTSMYLCASSPGTEFSGNTIYFGEGSWLTVV.

Notes on this clone: One end of the junction is discordant with germline, which a read error may explain. The J gene is TRBJ1-4, the V gene TRBV5-1; TRBD1 aligns across 7 bases. The CDR3 is 14 residues long. In germline, CDR1 is SGHRS, CDR2 YFSETQ. The CDR3 bases are TGCGCCAGCAGCCGACAGGGAACTACTGAAAAACTGTTTTTT. Amino acids: CASSRQGTTEKLFF.

The genes are TRBV5-1 and TRBJ1-6; a possible D gene is TRBD1 (5 bases). The CDR3 runs 15 residues. Germline V CDR1 and CDR2: SGHRS, YFSETQ. Trimming left V 4 bases short and J 10 bases short, with 18 bases between. DNA for the CDR3: TGCGCCAGCAGCCTTGATGACAGTTTATGGTCACCCCTCCACTTT. Protein sequence: CASSLDDSLWSPLHF.

This clone was seen more than once but under ten times. The chain employs TRBV6-2 or TRBV6-3 and TRBJ1-2; no clear D gene. The CDR3 extends over 14 amino acids. Between the trimmed V and J ends, which lost 6 bases and 4 bases, there was a span of 15 bases. Germline V gene data show CDR1 as MNHEY and CDR2 as SVGEGT. CDR3 in DNA: TGTGCCAGCAGCCCCGATGAGCCCTCCTATGGCTACACCTTC. This encodes CASSPDEPSYGYTF.

This clone has more than one count but fewer than ten. This rearrangement joins TRBV9 to TRBJ2-1; D possibly corresponds to TRBD2 (6 bases). Deletions cut 4 bases from V and 10 bases from J, with 12 bases between. The CDR3 has 12 amino acids. Germline CDR1 reads SGDLS; CDR2 reads YYNGEE. CDR3 nucleotides: TGTGCCAGCAGCACGATAGCGGTAGAGCAGTTCTTC. Translating gives CASSTIAVEQFF.

The V and J genes are TRBV5-1 and TRBJ2-1; possibly TRBD1 for D (6 bases). CDR3 length equals 17 residues. V was cut by 4 bases and J by 2 bases, with 19 bases left in between. Germline-derived CDR1 and CDR2 are SGHRS and YFSETQ. CDR3: CASSLSYLDSPYNEQFF. The CDR3 coding sequence is TGCGCCAGCAGCCTCTCCTACCTGGACAGTCCCTACAATGAGCAGTTCTTC.

The rearrangement joins TRBV18 to TRBJ1-1; D perhaps matches TRBD1 (6 bases). The germline CDR1 and CDR2 sequences are KGHSH and LQKENI. The CDR3 is 13 amino acids. With 6 bases removed from V and 6 bases from J, the gap between germline ends came to 14 bases. CDR3 loop: CASSSPAGAEAFF. The CDR3 DNA reads as TGTGCCAGCTCGTCCCCAGCAGGGGCTGAAGCTTTCTTT.

This chain uses TRBV30 with TRBJ1-1; D is undetermined. The CDR3 totals 14 residues. V was cut by 2 bases and J by 1 base, with 11 bases left in between. From germline, CDR1 is GTSNPN and CDR2 SVGIG (reference sequence). The CDR3 DNA reads as TGTGCCTGGAGTCCTCGGCGGGAGAACACTGAAGCTTTCTTT. Translated, it gives CAWSPRRENTEAFF.

The J gene is TRBJ1-1, the V gene TRBV30; TRBD1 matches 7 bases. The CDR3 is 15 residues long. With 6 bases clipped from V and 2 bases from J, the junction kept 12 bases outside the gene matches. The germline V gene has CDR1 GTSNPN and CDR2 SVGIG (reference sequence). The CDR3 is CACGTDARANTEAFF. CDR3 DNA sequence: TGTGCCTGTGGGACAGATGCTCGCGCCAACACTGAAGCTTTCTTT.

The CDR3 sequence is CASSYGRTFQETQYF. The CDR3 nucleotides are TGTGCCAGCAGTTATGGGCGGACTTTCCAAGAGACCCAGTACTTC. The rearrangement joins TRBV6-5 to TRBJ2-5; D might be TRBD2 (5 bases). Trimming took 3 bases from V and 1 from J, leaving 12 bases between them. Germline V gene sequence: CDR1 MNHEY, CDR2 SVGAGI. The CDR3 runs to 15 residues.

The genes are TRBV5-6 and TRBJ1-6; unclear D gene. CDR3 length: 14 residues. Deletions cut 0 bases from V and 14 bases from J, with 15 bases between. Germline CDR1 and CDR2: SGHDT and YYEEEE. CDR3 residues: CASSLAPMNGALHF. CDR3 DNA sequence: TGTGCCAGCAGCTTGGCCCCGATGAACGGGGCCCTCCACTTT.